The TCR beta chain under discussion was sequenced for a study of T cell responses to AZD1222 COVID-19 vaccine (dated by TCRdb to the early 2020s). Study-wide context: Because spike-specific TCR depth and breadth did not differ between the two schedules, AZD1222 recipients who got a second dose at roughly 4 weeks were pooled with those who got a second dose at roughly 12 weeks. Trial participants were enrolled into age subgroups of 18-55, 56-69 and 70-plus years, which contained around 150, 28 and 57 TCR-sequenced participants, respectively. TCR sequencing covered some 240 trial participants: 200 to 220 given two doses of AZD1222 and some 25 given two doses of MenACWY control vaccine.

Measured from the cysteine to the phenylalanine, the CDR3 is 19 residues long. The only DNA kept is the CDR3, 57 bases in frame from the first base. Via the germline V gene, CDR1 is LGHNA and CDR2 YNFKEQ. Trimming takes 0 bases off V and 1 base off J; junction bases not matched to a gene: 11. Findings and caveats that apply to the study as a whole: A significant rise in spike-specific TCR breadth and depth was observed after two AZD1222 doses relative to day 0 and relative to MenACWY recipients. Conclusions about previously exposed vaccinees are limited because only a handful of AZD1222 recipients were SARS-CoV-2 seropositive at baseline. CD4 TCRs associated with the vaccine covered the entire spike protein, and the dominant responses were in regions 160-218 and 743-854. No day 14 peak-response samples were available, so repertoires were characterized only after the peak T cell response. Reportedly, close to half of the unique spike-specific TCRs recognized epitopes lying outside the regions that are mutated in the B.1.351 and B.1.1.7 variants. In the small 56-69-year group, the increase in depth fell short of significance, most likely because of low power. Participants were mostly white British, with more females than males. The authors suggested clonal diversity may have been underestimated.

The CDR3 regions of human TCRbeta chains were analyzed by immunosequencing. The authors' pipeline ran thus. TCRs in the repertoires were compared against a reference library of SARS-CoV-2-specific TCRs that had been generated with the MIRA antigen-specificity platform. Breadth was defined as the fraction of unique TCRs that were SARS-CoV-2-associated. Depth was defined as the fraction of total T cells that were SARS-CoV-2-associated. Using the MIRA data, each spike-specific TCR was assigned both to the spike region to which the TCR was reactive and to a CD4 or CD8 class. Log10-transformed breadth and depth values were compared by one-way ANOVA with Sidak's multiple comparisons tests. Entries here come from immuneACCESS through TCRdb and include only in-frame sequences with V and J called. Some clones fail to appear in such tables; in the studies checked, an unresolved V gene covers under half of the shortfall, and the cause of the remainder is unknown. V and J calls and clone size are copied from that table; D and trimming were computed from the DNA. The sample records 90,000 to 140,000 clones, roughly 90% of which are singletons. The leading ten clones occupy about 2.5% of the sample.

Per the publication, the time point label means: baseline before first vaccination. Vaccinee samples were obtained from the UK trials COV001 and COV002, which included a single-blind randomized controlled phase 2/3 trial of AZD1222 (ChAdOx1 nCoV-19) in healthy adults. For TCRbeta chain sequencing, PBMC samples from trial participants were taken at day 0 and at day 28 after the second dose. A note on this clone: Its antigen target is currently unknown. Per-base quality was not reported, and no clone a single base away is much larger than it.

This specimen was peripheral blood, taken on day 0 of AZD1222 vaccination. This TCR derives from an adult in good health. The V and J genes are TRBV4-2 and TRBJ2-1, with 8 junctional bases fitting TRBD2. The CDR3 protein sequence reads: CASSQDWSSGATSYNEQFF. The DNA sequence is TGTGCCAGCAGCCAAGATTGGAGTAGCGGGGCAACTTCCTACAATGAGCAGTTCTTC.